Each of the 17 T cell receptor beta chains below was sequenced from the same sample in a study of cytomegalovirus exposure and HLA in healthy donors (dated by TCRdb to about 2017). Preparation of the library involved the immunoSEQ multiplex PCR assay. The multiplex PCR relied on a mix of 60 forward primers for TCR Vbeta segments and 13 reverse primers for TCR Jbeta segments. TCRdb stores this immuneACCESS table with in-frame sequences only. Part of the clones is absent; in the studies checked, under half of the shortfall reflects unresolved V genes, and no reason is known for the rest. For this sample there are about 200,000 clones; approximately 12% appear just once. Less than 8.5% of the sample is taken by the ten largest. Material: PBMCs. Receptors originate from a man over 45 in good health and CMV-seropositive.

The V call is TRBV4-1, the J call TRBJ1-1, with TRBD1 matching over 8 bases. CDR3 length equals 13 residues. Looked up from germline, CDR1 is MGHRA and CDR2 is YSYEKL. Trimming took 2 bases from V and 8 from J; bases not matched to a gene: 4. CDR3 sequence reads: CASSQPWTGEAFF. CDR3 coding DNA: TGCGCCAGCAGCCAACCTTGGACAGGGGAAGCTTTCTTT.

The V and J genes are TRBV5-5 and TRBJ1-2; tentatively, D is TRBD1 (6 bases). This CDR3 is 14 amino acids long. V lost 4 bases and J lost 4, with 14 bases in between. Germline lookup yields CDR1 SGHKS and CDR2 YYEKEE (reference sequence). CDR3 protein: CASSPGGQIYGYTF. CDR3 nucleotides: TGTGCCAGCAGCCCCGGAGGACAGATCTATGGCTACACCTTC. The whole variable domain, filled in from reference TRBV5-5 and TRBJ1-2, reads DAGVTQSPTHLIKTRGQQVTLRCSPISGHKSVSWYQQVLGQGPQFIFQYYEKEERGRGNFPDRFSARQFPNYSSELNVNALLLGDSALYLCASSPGGQIYGYTFGSGTRLTVV.

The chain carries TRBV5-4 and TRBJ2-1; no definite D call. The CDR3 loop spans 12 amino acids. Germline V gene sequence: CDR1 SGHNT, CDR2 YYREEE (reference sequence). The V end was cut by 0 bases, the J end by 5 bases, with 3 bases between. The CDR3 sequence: CASSLDNNEQFF. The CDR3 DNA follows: TGTGCCAGCAGCTTGGATAACAATGAGCAGTTCTTC.

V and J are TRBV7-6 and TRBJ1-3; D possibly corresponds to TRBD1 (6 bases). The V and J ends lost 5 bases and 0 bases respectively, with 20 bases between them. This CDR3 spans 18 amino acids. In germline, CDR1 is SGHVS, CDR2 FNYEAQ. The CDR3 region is CASSLTGGQISSGNTIYF. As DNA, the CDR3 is TGTGCCAGCAGCCTTACCGGGGGGCAGATCTCCTCTGGAAACACCATATATTTT.

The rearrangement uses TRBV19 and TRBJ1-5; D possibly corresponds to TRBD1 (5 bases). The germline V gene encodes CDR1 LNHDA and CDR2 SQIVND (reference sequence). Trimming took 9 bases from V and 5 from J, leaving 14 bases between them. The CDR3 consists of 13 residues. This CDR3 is CASRQRRDQPQHF. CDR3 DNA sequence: TGTGCCAGCCGACAGCGCCGGGATCAGCCCCAGCATTTT. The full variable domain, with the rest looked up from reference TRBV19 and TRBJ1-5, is DGGITQSPKYLFRKEGQNVTLSCEQNLNHDAMYWYRQDPGQGLRLIYYSQIVNDFQKGDIAEGYSVSREKKESFPLTVTSAQKNPTAFYLCASRQRRDQPQHFGDGTRLSIL.

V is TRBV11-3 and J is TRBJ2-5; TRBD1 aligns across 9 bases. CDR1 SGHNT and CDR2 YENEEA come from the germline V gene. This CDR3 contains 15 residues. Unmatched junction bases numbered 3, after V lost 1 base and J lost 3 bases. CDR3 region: CASSLGGQGEETQYF. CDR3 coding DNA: TGTGCCAGCAGCTTAGGGGGACAGGGAGAAGAGACCCAGTACTTC.

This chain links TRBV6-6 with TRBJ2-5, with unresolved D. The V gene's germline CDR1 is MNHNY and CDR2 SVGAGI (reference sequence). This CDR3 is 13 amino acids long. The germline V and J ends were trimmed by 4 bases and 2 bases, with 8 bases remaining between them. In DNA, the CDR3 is TGTGCCAGCAGTTCGTACTCACAAGAGACCCAGTACTTC. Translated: CASSSYSQETQYF.

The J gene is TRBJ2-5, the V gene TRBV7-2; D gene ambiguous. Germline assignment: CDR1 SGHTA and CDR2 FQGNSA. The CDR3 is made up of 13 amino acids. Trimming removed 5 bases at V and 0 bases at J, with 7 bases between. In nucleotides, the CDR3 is TGTGCCAGCAGCCCTCGGGACCAAGAGACCCAGTACTTC. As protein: CASSPRDQETQYF.

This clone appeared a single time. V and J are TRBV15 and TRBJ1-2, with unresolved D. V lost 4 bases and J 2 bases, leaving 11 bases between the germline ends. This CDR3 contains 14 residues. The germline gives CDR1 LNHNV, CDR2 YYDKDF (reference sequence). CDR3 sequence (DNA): TGTGCCACCAGCAATCGAGGGTTCAACTATGGCTACACCTTC. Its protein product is CATSNRGFNYGYTF.

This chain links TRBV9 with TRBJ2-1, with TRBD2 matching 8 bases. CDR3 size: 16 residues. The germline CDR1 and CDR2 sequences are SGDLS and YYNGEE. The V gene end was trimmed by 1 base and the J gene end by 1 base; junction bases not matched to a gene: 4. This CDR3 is CASSVQPSGSYNEQFF. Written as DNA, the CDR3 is TGTGCCAGCAGCGTACAGCCTAGCGGGTCCTACAATGAGCAGTTCTTC. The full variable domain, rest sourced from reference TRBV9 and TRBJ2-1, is DSGVTQTPKHLITATGQRVTLRCSPRSGDLSVYWYQQSLDQGLQFLIQYYNGEERAKGNILERFSAQQFPDLHSELNLSSLELGDSALYFCASSVQPSGSYNEQFFGPGTRLTVL.

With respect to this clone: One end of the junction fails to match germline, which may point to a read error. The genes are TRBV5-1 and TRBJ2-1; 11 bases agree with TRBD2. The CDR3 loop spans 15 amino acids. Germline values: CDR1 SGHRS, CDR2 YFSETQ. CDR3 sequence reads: CASSLTSGAPGEQFF. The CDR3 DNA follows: TGCGCTAGCAGCTTGACTAGCGGGGCTCCGGGTGAGCAGTTCTTC.

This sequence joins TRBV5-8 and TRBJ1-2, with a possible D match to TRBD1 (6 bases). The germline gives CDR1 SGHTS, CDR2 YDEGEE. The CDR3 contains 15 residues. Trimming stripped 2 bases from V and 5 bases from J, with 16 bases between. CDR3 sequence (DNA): TGTGCCAGCAGCTTTATCGGGGGGCTTACTTATGGCTACACCTTC. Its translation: CASSFIGGLTYGYTF.

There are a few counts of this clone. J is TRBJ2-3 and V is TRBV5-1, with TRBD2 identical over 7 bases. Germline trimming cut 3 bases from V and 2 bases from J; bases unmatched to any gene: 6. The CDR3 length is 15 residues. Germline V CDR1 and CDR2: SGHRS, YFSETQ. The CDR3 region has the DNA TGCGCCAGCAGCTCGACTAGCAGTCACACAGATACGCAGTATTTT. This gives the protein CASSSTSSHTDTQYF.

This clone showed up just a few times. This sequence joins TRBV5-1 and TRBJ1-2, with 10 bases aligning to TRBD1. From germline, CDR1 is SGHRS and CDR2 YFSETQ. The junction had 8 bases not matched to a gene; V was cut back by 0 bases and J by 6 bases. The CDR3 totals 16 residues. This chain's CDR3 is CASSLGALGTGDGYTF. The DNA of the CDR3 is TGCGCCAGCAGCTTGGGGGCCCTTGGGACAGGGGATGGCTACACCTTC.

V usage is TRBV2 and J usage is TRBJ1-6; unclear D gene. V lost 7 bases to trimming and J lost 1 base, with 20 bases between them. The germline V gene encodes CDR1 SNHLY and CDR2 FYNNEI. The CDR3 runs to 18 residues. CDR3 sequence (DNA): TGTGCCAGCACTATAAGAACGGCCGGGATGTCCTATAATTCACCCCTCCACTTT. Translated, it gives CASTIRTAGMSYNSPLHF.

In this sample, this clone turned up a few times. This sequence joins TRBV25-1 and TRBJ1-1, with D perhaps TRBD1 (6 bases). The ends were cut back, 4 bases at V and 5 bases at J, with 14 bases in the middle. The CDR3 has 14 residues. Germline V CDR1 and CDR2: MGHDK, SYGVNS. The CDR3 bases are TGTGCCAGCAGTGGGGCAGGGGCGAAAACTGAAGCTTTCTTT. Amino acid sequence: CASSGAGAKTEAFF. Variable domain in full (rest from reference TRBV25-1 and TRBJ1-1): EADIYQTPRYLVIGTGKKITLECSQTMGHDKMYWYQQDPGMELHLIHYSYGVNSTEKGDLSSESTVSRIRTEHFPLTLESARPSHTSQYLCASSGAGAKTEAFFGQGTRLTVV.

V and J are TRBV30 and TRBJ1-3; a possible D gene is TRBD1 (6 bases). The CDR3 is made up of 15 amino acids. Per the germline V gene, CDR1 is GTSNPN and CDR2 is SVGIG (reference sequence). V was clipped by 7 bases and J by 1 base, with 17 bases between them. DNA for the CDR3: TGTGCCTCTTCGGGGGGGGACATTTCTGGAAACACCATATATTTT. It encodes CASSGGDISGNTIYF.